This T cell receptor beta chain was found in a study of cytotoxic CD8 clonotypes in ibrutinib-treated CLL. Looked up from germline, CDR1 is SGDLS and CDR2 is YYNGEE. CDR3 length: 15 residues. J lost 5 bases, V lost 0 bases, and 5 bases had no gene match. Findings and limits, study-wide: Clonality was elevated at ibrutinib response and had returned toward baseline at progression.

With cryopreserved PBMCs as the source, around 2 micrograms of genomic DNA went to TCR beta libraries. The table came from immunoSEQ multiplex PCR; TCRdb's copy has only in-frame clones and leaves some out. The sample includes roughly 330,000 clones, about 61% of them seen just once. As concerns this clone: As yet, its antigen is unknown.

This sequence joins TRBV9 and TRBJ2-5; 9 nucleotides line up with TRBD2. The source of this sequence is a human donor with chronic lymphocytic leukemia. This material consisted of PBMCs, taken after 36 months of ibrutinib treatment. The chain's CDR3 is CASSVGASGEETQYF. The CDR3, as DNA: TGTGCCAGCAGCGTAGGGGCTAGCGGGGAGGAGACCCAGTACTTC.